This T cell receptor beta chain is from a study of shared clonotypes between healthy human individuals. The CDR3 is made up of 14 amino acids. Germline CDR1 MNHEY, CDR2 SMNVEV (reference sequence). The V segment lost 4 bases and the J segment 3 bases; nucleotides outside the gene matches: 3. Naive CD8 isolation took CD45RO-negative cells positively selected for CCR7 and excluded terminally differentiated effector memory CD45RA+ cells. Sequencing was performed with immunoSEQ multiplex PCR; in TCRdb, only in-frame clones are kept and a portion is missing. The sample shows around 2.1 million clones, around 93% of them seen only once.

Source material: naive CD8+ T cells from PBMCs. This TCR was recovered from a man in his late teens or twenties in good health. Some clones in this sample may be carry-over from other donors' samples. The gene calls are TRBV27 and TRBJ1-5; 7 bases are shared with TRBD1. CDR3 sequence reads: CASSSDRNNQPQHF. In DNA, the CDR3 is TGTGCCAGCAGTTCGGACAGGAACAATCAGCCCCAGCATTTT.